This TCR beta chain comes out of a study of molecular identifiers for immune sequencing clone quantification. TCRdb recomputed calls from the PCR reads with MiXCR, one row per CDR3 protein. The table records 23,000 or so distinct CDR3 sequences, 15% to 20% of them present only once. This clonotype was seen repeatedly, ten times or more. V was cut by 7 bases and J by 4 bases, with 14 bases left in between. CDR1 is SGHDT and CDR2 is YYEEEE in the germline V gene. This CDR3 has 13 amino acids. The chain uses TRBV5-6 and TRBJ1-1, with D tentatively TRBD1 (5 bases). The sample was naive CD8+ T cells from blood, with Jurkat cell RNA spiked in. The subset is: FACS-sorted CD8+CD4-CCR7+CD45RA+ naive T cells. The sequence was collected from a human donor in good health. Some libraries in this study had Jurkat cell RNA spiked in. The CDR3 DNA sequence: TGTGCCAGCTCCCGCGGGGGGGGCACTGAAGCTTTCTTT. It encodes CASSRGGGTEAFF. The full variable domain, completed using reference TRBV5-6 and TRBJ1-1, is DAGVTQSPTHLIKTRGQQVTLRCSPKSGHDTVSWYQQALGQGPQFIFQYYEEEERQRGNFPDRFSGHQFPNYSSELNVNALLLGDSALYLCASSRGGGTEAFFGQGTRLTVV.